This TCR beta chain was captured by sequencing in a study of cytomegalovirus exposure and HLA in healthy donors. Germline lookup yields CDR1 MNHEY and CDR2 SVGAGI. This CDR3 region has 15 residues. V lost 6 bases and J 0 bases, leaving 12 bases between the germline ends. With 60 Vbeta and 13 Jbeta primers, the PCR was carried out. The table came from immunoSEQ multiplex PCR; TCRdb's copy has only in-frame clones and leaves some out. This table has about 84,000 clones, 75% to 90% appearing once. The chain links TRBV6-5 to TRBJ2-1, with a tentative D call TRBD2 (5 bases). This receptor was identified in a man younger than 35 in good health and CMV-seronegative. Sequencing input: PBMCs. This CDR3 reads CASRTDGGSYNEQFF. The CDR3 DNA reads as TGTGCCAGCAGAACTGACGGAGGCTCCTACAATGAGCAGTTCTTC.